What follows are 23 T cell receptor beta chains derived from one specimen sequenced in a study of T cell clonality in common variable immunodeficiency. TCRdb's table, derived via immunoSEQ multiplex PCR, lists solely in-frame clones and lacks some. Found here are roughly 34,000 clones, no singletons; the ten largest cover around 3%. Material for sequencing was peripheral blood mononuclear cells. These receptors came from a person between 18 and 75 years old in good health.

At least ten counts were recorded for this clone. The CDR3 end is not reached by the read, which stops 3 residues before it; the germline J gene fills it in. This chain links TRBV11-3 with TRBJ2-7; TRBD1 aligns across 9 bases. With 6 bases clipped from V and 5 bases from J, the junction kept 11 bases outside the gene matches. The CDR3 contains 15 residues. Germline loops: CDR1 SGHNT, CDR2 YENEEA. CDR3 bases read: TGTGCCAGCAGTCAAAGCGGGACAGGGTTCGACGAG. It encodes CASSQSGTGFDE. The entire CDR3 protein reads CASSQSGTGFDEQYF.

In its sample, this clone was seen many times. Coverage ceases 3 residues before the CDR3 finishes, and the germline J gene fills in the end. The rearrangement links TRBV6-2 or TRBV6-3 to TRBJ2-5; possible D gene TRBD1, 6 bases. Trimming took off 2 bases at V and 6 bases at J, with 10 bases between the two ends. The germline V gene encodes CDR1 MNHEY and CDR2 SVGEGT. This CDR3 region has 13 residues. The CDR3 DNA, read in part, is TGTGCCAGCAGTTACACCCAGGGGAAGACC. This encodes CASSYTQGKT. The full-length CDR3 reads as CASSYTQGKTQYF.

Ten or more counts support this clone. The CDR3 end is not reached by the read, which stops 3 residues before it; the germline J gene fills it in. V usage is TRBV4-1 and J usage is TRBJ1-1, with 7 bases fitting TRBD1. Germline values: CDR1 MGHRA, CDR2 YSYEKL. The CDR3 loop spans 13 amino acids. The trim removed 4 bases at V and 5 bases at J, leaving 4 bases unmatched. Here the CDR3 reads CASSLNRGTEAFF. The part of the CDR3 DNA that was read is TGCGCCAGCAGCCTTAACAGGGGTACTGAA.

This clone has ten or more counts. The read is 3 residues too short to cover the CDR3 end, so that end is filled in from the germline J gene. The chain employs TRBV20-1 and TRBJ2-7; no definite D call. This CDR3 contains 11 residues. Trimming cost V 8 bases and J 2 bases, with 10 bases left between them. The V gene's germline CDR1 is DFQATT and CDR2 SNEGSKA (reference sequence). The DNA read from the CDR3 is TGCAGTACGGGTCTAACCTACGAG. Amino acid sequence: CSTGLTYE. The complete CDR3 sequence is CSTGLTYEQYF.

This clone was seen many times. The read terminates 3 residues ahead of where the CDR3 ends, so the germline J gene completes it. The chain employs TRBV27 and TRBJ2-2, with 12 bases lining up with TRBD2. V lost 0 bases, J lost 4 bases, and 6 bases stayed unmatched. Per the germline V gene, CDR1 is MNHEY and CDR2 is SMNVEV (reference sequence). This CDR3 comprises 18 residues. CDR3: CASSLSVGLAGGTGELFF. The CDR3 DNA, read in part, is TGTGCCAGCAGTTTATCGGTGGGACTAGCGGGCGGCACCGGGGAG.

This clone was seen repeatedly, ten times or more. The read falls 3 residues short of the CDR3 end, and the missing part is taken from the germline J gene. The V call is TRBV12-3 or TRBV12-4, the J call TRBJ2-6; a weak D match, TRBD1 (5 bases). The CDR3 extends over 17 amino acids. V lost 7 bases and J 0 bases, leaving 16 bases between the germline ends. The part of the CDR3 DNA that was read is TGTGCCAGCACCCCTGGACATCGAACCTCTGGGGCCAACGTC. It is translated as CASTPGHRTSGANV. Given in full, the CDR3 is CASTPGHRTSGANVLTF.

This clone occurred many times. The DNA read from the CDR3 is TGCAGTGCCGCATCAGGGGGCGTTGGTACTGAA. Translating gives CSAASGGVGTE. The entire CDR3 sequence reads CSAASGGVGTEAFF. The genes are TRBV20-1 and TRBJ1-1; 8 bases map to TRBD1. The observed sequence ends 3 residues before the CDR3 terminus, with the missing tail filled in from the germline J gene. The V gene's germline CDR1 is DFQATT and CDR2 SNEGSKA (reference sequence). V trimming: 6 bases; J trimming: 5 bases; junction bases outside the gene matches: 11. This CDR3 has 14 residues.

This clone was seen at least ten times. The read comes to an end 3 residues before the CDR3 does, leaving the germline J gene to fill in the end. The V and J genes are TRBV30 and TRBJ1-4, with D possibly TRBD1 on 5 matching bases. Germline-derived CDR1 and CDR2 are GTSNPN and SVGIG (reference sequence). V shed 1 base and J shed 5 bases, with 14 bases lying between them. This CDR3 has 15 amino acids. This chain's CDR3 is CAWSAVRGANEKLFF. The sequenced CDR3 bases are TGTGCCTGGAGTGCCGTGCGAGGGGCAAATGAAAAA. The variable domain in full, completed from reference TRBV30 and TRBJ1-4, reads SQTIHQWPATLVQPVGSPLSLECTVEGTSNPNLYWYRQAAGRGLQLLFYSVGIGQISSEVPQNLSASRPQDRQFILSSKKLLLSDSGFYLCAWSAVRGANEKLFFGSGTQLSVL.

This clone was counted at least ten times. The DNA ends 3 residues before the CDR3 does, and the rest of the CDR3 is filled in from the germline J gene. The chain employs TRBV28 and TRBJ1-5, with D perhaps TRBD1 (5 bases). The germline V gene has CDR1 MDHEN and CDR2 SYDVKM. V shed 5 bases and J shed 2 bases, with 13 bases lying between them. The CDR3 is made up of 15 amino acids. The CDR3 region is CASSLLTGGNQPQHF. Incomplete CDR3 DNA: TGTGCCAGCAGTCTTCTCACAGGAGGCAATCAGCCC.

This clone has at least ten counts. The CDR3 extends 3 residues past the end of the read, so its final part is completed from the germline J gene. The V gene is TRBV20-1, the J gene TRBJ2-7; TRBD2 matches at 12 bases. V shed 4 bases, J shed 4 bases, and the junction held 5 bases outside the gene matches. This CDR3 region has 14 residues. Per the germline V gene, CDR1 is DFQATT and CDR2 is SNEGSKA (reference sequence). CDR3 protein: CSAMGTSGLYEQYF. The CDR3 bases that were read are TGCAGTGCTATGGGGACTAGCGGGCTTTACGAG.

This clone has at least ten counts. Read coverage stops 3 residues before the CDR3 terminus; the germline J gene supplies the remainder. This chain uses TRBV28 with TRBJ2-3; a weak D match, TRBD1 (5 bases). Germline lookup yields CDR1 MDHEN and CDR2 SYDVKM. The V end was cut by 1 base, the J end by 4 bases, with 9 bases between. This CDR3 is built from 14 residues. CDR3 in amino acids: CASSLLAGSDTQYF. CDR3 DNA (partial): TGTGCCAGCAGTTTATTAGCAGGGTCAGATACG.

This clone was observed at least ten times. The missing CDR3 end, 3 residues past where the read stops, is filled in from the germline J gene. This chain joins TRBV28 and TRBJ2-7; D is unclear. Trimming left V 3 bases short and J 5 bases short, with 5 bases between. The CDR3 is 11 residues long. Per germline, CDR1 MDHEN and CDR2 SYDVKM. The CDR3 DNA, read in part, is TGTGCCAGCAGTTTTAAGGACGAG. This sequence encodes CASSFKDE. The entire CDR3 sequence reads CASSFKDEQYF. Drawing the rest from reference TRBV28 and TRBJ2-7, the complete variable domain is DVKVTQSSRYLVKRTGEKVFLECVQDMDHENMFWYRQDPGLGLRLIYFSYDVKMKEKGDIPEGYSVSREKKERFSLILESASTNQTSMYLCASSFKDEQYFGPGTRLTVT.

This clone was picked up many times. The CDR3 reads CSAQGQGNNSPLHF. Partial CDR3 DNA: TGCAGTGCCCAAGGACAGGGGAATAATTCACCC. This sequence joins TRBV20-1 and TRBJ1-6; 9 nucleotides line up with TRBD1. The CDR3 goes on 3 residues after the read ends, and that part is filled in from the germline J gene. Germline assignment: CDR1 DFQATT and CDR2 SNEGSKA (reference sequence). The CDR3 is made up of 14 amino acids. V shed 6 bases and J 5 bases; nucleotides not matched to a gene: 5.

This clone has a count of ten or more. The read is 3 residues too short to cover the CDR3 end, so that end is filled in from the germline J gene. The genes are TRBV5-4 and TRBJ2-1; D possibly corresponds to TRBD2 (6 bases). The CDR3 has 14 amino acids. The germline gives CDR1 SGHNT, CDR2 YYREEE (reference sequence). With 0 bases removed from V and 8 bases from J, the gap between germline ends came to 12 bases. Incomplete CDR3 DNA: TGTGCCAGCAGCTTGGATAGGGGAGGCGATGAG. Its translation: CASSLDRGGDE. The entire CDR3 is CASSLDRGGDEQFF.

This clone was seen ten or more times. The CDR3 end lies 3 residues beyond the end of the read and is filled in from the germline J gene. The chain is built from TRBV2 and TRBJ2-2; weak D call: TRBD1 (5 bases). Germline loops: CDR1 SNHLY, CDR2 FYNNEI. The CDR3 contains 13 residues. V shed 3 bases and J shed 5 bases, with 7 bases lying between them. CDR3 amino acids: CASSEKGTGELFF. CDR3 DNA, as far as it was read: TGTGCCAGCAGTGAGAAGGGGACCGGGGAG.

This clone was observed many times. The CDR3 is cut off 3 residues early in the read; its end comes from the germline J gene. The chain couples TRBV7-9 to TRBJ2-1; 10 nucleotides align to TRBD2. J gave up 9 bases and V 5 bases, and 10 bases lay outside the gene matches. The CDR3 spans 15 residues. Germline CDR1 is SEHNR and CDR2 is FQNEAQ (reference sequence). CDR3 DNA (partial): TGTGCCAGCAGCCTTGGGACTAGCGTTATTAGTGAG. It is translated as CASSLGTSVISE. In full, the CDR3 reads CASSLGTSVISEQFF.

This clone was counted at least ten times. The read stops 3 residues short of the end of the CDR3; the missing end is completed from the germline J gene. V and J are TRBV10-3 and TRBJ2-7; 12 bases line up with TRBD2. Germline trimming cut 6 bases from V and 2 bases from J; bases unmatched to any gene: 2. Germline values: CDR1 ENHRY, CDR2 SYGVKD. This CDR3 comprises 14 residues. The sequenced CDR3 bases are TGTGCCATCAGCAGACTAGCGGGAGCCTACGAG. Amino acid sequence: CAISRLAGAYE. In full, the CDR3 is CAISRLAGAYEQYF.

This clone was detected many times. The sequenced fragment ends 3 residues before the CDR3 boundary, so the rest is inferred from the germline J gene. This chain links TRBV7-2 with TRBJ2-3; D gene ambiguous. This CDR3 is built from 17 residues. Trimming took 0 bases from V and 3 from J, leaving 16 bases between them. Per the germline V gene, CDR1 is SGHTA and CDR2 is FQGNSA. The covered CDR3 bases are TGTGCCAGCAGCTTAGCCGACTCCCGGGTTGGGACAGATACG. Translating it yields CASSLADSRVGTDT. The entire CDR3 is CASSLADSRVGTDTQYF.

This clone occurred many times. The CDR3 end is not reached by the read, which stops 3 residues before it; the germline J gene fills it in. V gene TRBV20-1 combines with J gene TRBJ2-7, with 10 bases that match TRBD1. The CDR3 has 15 amino acids. Germline CDR1 is DFQATT and CDR2 is SNEGSKA (reference sequence). J gave up 5 bases and V 5 bases, and 12 bases lay outside the gene matches. This CDR3 is CSAGPGQGFKNEQYF. CDR3 DNA (partial): TGCAGTGCTGGTCCGGGACAGGGGTTTAAAAACGAG.

This clone has a handful of counts. The read halts 3 residues ahead of the CDR3 end, with the missing end drawn from the germline J gene. V is TRBV11-2 and J is TRBJ1-2; D unresolved. V shed 1 base and J shed 2 bases, with 5 bases lying between them. CDR1 is SGHAT and CDR2 is FQNNGV in the germline V gene. The CDR3 runs to 13 residues. Here the CDR3 reads CASSLGTNYGYTF. CDR3 DNA, as far as it was read: TGTGCCAGCAGCTTAGGCACAAACTATGGC.

This clone has at least ten counts. The read gets to within 3 residues of the CDR3 end, and the germline J gene fills in the rest. The V gene is TRBV30, the J gene TRBJ2-1, with D tentatively TRBD1 (6 bases). The V gene lost 8 bases and the J gene lost 9 bases, with 14 bases spanning the gap. The CDR3 has 11 amino acids. From germline, CDR1 is GTSNPN and CDR2 SVGIG (reference sequence). The CDR3 loop is CAQMRGSEQFF. The DNA read from the CDR3 is TGTGCCCAAATGAGGGGGAGTGAG.

This clone was counted at least ten times. From the germline J gene comes the end of the CDR3, since the read stops 3 residues before it. The gene calls are TRBV19 and TRBJ2-7, with D maybe TRBD1 (6 bases). Trimming removed 1 base at V and 6 bases at J, with 16 bases between. Looked up from germline, CDR1 is LNHDA and CDR2 is SQIVND (reference sequence). This CDR3 has 15 amino acids. CDR3 amino acids: CASSIGTAGPAEQYF. CDR3 bases read: TGTGCCAGTAGTATAGGGACAGCTGGCCCCGCCGAG.

This clone has a count of ten or more. Read sequence stops 3 residues before the CDR3 end, and the germline J gene provides the missing end. V usage is TRBV30 and J usage is TRBJ2-3; D possibly uses TRBD1 or TRBD2 (5 bases each). Trimming cost V 5 bases and J 1 base, with 10 bases left between them. In germline, CDR1 is GTSNPN, CDR2 SVGIG (reference sequence). CDR3 length: 13 residues. CDR3 region: CAWGQGGTDTQYF. The DNA read from the CDR3 is TGTGCCTGGGGGCAGGGAGGCACAGATACG.